These 21 T cell receptor beta chains share one sample of origin, sequenced in a study of blood T cell repertoires in COVID-19. TCRdb's table, derived via immunoSEQ multiplex PCR, lists solely in-frame clones and lacks some. The data show some 190,000 clones, 88% seen once. Source material: peripheral blood. These receptors were obtained from a man in his late teens or twenties with active or convalescent COVID-19.

The J gene is TRBJ1-2, the V gene TRBV4-2; D uncertain. Germline values: CDR1 LGHNA, CDR2 YNFKEQ. The V end lost 1 base, the J end lost 0 bases, and 21 bases lay between the germline ends. The CDR3 extends over 19 amino acids. CDR3 bases: TGTGCCAGCAGCCAAGCTAGAAAAAGCGGGCGGGTGGCTAACTATGGCTACACCTTC. Its protein is CASSQARKSGRVANYGYTF.

This chain connects TRBV6-1 to TRBJ2-2; 10 nucleotides match TRBD2. CDR3 length: 16 amino acids. From germline, CDR1 is MNHNS and CDR2 SASEGT. V was pared by 4 bases and J by 4 bases, with 6 bases of the junction left unmatched. The CDR3 coding sequence is TGTGCCAGCAGTGCCCTAGCGGGGGAGCTCACCGGGGAGCTGTTTTTT. Translation: CASSALAGELTGELFF.

The chain couples TRBV6-1 to TRBJ2-1, with 8 bases lining up with TRBD1. V lost 4 bases and J lost 4; bases outside the gene matches: 12. Germline values: CDR1 MNHNS, CDR2 SASEGT. This CDR3 region has 17 residues. The CDR3 DNA reads TGTGCCAGCAGTGGCGAACTCGACCGGGACAGGTACAATGAGCAGTTCTTC. Protein sequence: CASSGELDRDRYNEQFF.

The V and J genes are TRBV7-9 and TRBJ1-2, with D possibly being TRBD1 (5 bases). Germline values: CDR1 SEHNR, CDR2 FQNEAQ (reference sequence). The V end was cut by 1 base, the J end by 7 bases, with 7 bases between. The CDR3 is 12 amino acids. The CDR3 here is CASSLVGVGYTF. The CDR3 DNA is TGTGCCAGCAGCTTAGTAGGGGTTGGCTACACCTTC.

This rearrangement joins TRBV6-6 to TRBJ2-7; 10 bases map to TRBD2. This CDR3 comprises 15 residues. The V and J ends lost 6 bases and 3 bases, in that order; junction bases with no gene match: 8. Germline V lookup: CDR1 MNHNY, CDR2 SVGAGI (reference sequence). The CDR3 region is CASSYGLAENYEQYF. The CDR3 DNA is TGTGCCAGCAGCTACGGACTAGCGGAAAACTACGAGCAGTACTTC.

The chain has TRBV2 and TRBJ1-5; D not certain. CDR1 is SNHLY, CDR2 FYNNEI, per germline. The V end lost 7 bases, the J end lost 1 base, and 8 bases lay between the germline ends. This CDR3 is 13 amino acids long. In nucleotides, the CDR3 is TGTGCCAGCACCGCGGGCAGCAATCAGCCCCAGCATTTT. The encoded protein is CASTAGSNQPQHF.

The genes are TRBV12-3 or TRBV12-4 and TRBJ1-1; D not certain. This CDR3 spans 13 amino acids. V lost 2 bases to trimming and J lost 1 base, with 5 bases between them. CDR3 DNA sequence: TGTGCCAGCAGTTTATGGCCGAACACTGAAGCTTTCTTT. This translates into CASSLWPNTEAFF.

The V and J genes are TRBV18 and TRBJ1-4; 9 nucleotides match TRBD1. The germline V gene encodes CDR1 KGHSH and CDR2 LQKENI. The CDR3 is made up of 14 amino acids. Trimming removed 3 bases from V and 8 bases from J; junction bases left unmatched: 4. The CDR3 DNA reads as TGTGCCAGCTCACCGGGACAGGGAGAAGAAAAACTGTTTTTT. It is translated as CASSPGQGEEKLFF.

This chain links TRBV28 with TRBJ1-2; a possible D gene is TRBD1 (6 bases). V shed 7 bases and J shed 5 bases, with 14 bases lying between them. The CDR3 length is 13 residues. Per germline, CDR1 MDHEN and CDR2 SYDVKM. CDR3 bases: TGTGCCAGCATACAGGGTGCCACTTATGGCTACACCTTC. As protein: CASIQGATYGYTF.

The chain joins TRBV2 to TRBJ1-2; D is unclear. V dropped 7 bases and J dropped 4 bases, with 19 bases sitting between them. CDR1 SNHLY and CDR2 FYNNEI come from the germline V gene. The CDR3 is 15 amino acids. The DNA for the CDR3 is TGTGCCAGCATCCCCGAGCCCGAAACCCCCTATGGCTACACCTTC. Its translation: CASIPEPETPYGYTF.

V is TRBV30 and J is TRBJ2-5; D gene ambiguous. CDR3 size: 15 residues. Germline assignment: CDR1 GTSNPN and CDR2 SVGIG (reference sequence). Trimming took 2 bases from V and 5 from J, leaving 18 bases between them. Written as DNA, the CDR3 is TGTGCCTGGAGTCGGTGGCGGAAGCTCGGGGAGACCCAGTACTTC. Translation: CAWSRWRKLGETQYF.

J is TRBJ2-1 and V is TRBV18; TRBD2 is a possible D gene (5 bases). The CDR3 is 17 amino acids. Germline loops: CDR1 KGHSH, CDR2 LQKENI. The V end lost 0 bases, the J end lost 6 bases, and 18 bases lay between the germline ends. This chain's CDR3 is CASSPPDSPGVRNEQFF. In DNA form, the CDR3 reads TGTGCCAGCTCACCACCGGACTCCCCAGGCGTCCGCAATGAGCAGTTCTTC.

The V and J genes are TRBV6-2 or TRBV6-3 and TRBJ1-1, with 9 positions matching TRBD1. After removal of 5 bases from V and 1 base from J, the junction contained 5 bases not matched to a gene. This CDR3 has 15 amino acids. The germline V gene encodes CDR1 MNHEY and CDR2 SVGEGT. The CDR3 sequence: CASSEPQGANTEAFF. Here the CDR3 DNA reads TGTGCCAGCAGTGAGCCACAGGGGGCGAACACTGAAGCTTTCTTT.

The gene calls are TRBV2 and TRBJ1-6; D ambiguous. V was cut by 4 bases and J by 10 bases, with 11 bases left in between. CDR3 size: 13 residues. Germline V CDR1 and CDR2: SNHLY, FYNNEI. CDR3: CASSVEAQSPLHF. The DNA for the CDR3 is TGTGCCAGCAGTGTAGAGGCCCAATCACCCCTCCACTTT.

The rearrangement uses TRBV11-1 and TRBJ1-2, with unresolved D. This CDR3 spans 13 amino acids. The V end lost 1 base, the J end lost 2 bases, and 5 bases lay between the germline ends. Looked up from germline, CDR1 is SGHAT and CDR2 is FQDESV (reference sequence). Written as DNA, the CDR3 is TGTGCCAGCAGCTTAGGCACAAACTATGGCTACACCTTC. Residues: CASSLGTNYGYTF.

This clone was recorded once. The chain carries TRBV9 and TRBJ2-7; 9 nucleotides agree with TRBD2. Germline loops: CDR1 SGDLS, CDR2 YYNGEE. There are 14 residues in the CDR3. The ends lost 0 bases at V and 8 bases at J; junction bases unmatched: 6. Written as DNA, the CDR3 is TGTGCCAGCAGCGTAGATTCAAGCGGGAGGCAGCAGTACTTC. It codes for CASSVDSSGRQQYF. Full variable domain (missing parts from reference TRBV9 and TRBJ2-7): DSGVTQTPKHLITATGQRVTLRCSPRSGDLSVYWYQQSLDQGLQFLIQYYNGEERAKGNILERFSAQQFPDLHSELNLSSLELGDSALYFCASSVDSSGRQQYFGPGTRLTVT.

This sequence joins TRBV15 and TRBJ1-3, with unresolved D. From germline, CDR1 is LNHNV and CDR2 YYDKDF (reference sequence). The CDR3 contains 14 residues. With 0 bases removed from V and 0 bases from J, the gap between germline ends came to 3 bases. The CDR3 reads CATSRDYSGNTIYF. The CDR3 nucleotides are TGTGCCACCAGCAGAGACTACTCTGGAAACACCATATATTTT. Complete variable domain (other parts from reference TRBV15 and TRBJ1-3): DAMVIQNPRYQVTQFGKPVTLSCSQTLNHNVMYWYQQKSSQAPKLLFHYYDKDFNNEADTPDNFQSRRPNTSFCFLDIRSPGLGDTAMYLCATSRDYSGNTIYFGEGSWLTVV.

This chain links TRBV12-3 or TRBV12-4 with TRBJ2-1; D not certain. Trimming cost V 1 base and J 8 bases, with 3 bases left between them. This CDR3 has 11 amino acids. CDR3 amino acids: CASSLGDEQFF. DNA of the CDR3: TGTGCCAGCAGTTTAGGAGATGAGCAGTTCTTC.

The J gene is TRBJ1-6, the V gene TRBV11-2; D is perhaps TRBD1 (5 bases). Per germline, CDR1 SGHAT and CDR2 FQNNGV. The CDR3 extends over 14 amino acids. V was trimmed by 2 bases and J by 7 bases, leaving 9 bases between them. The CDR3 is CASSLRTLNSPLHF. The CDR3 region has the DNA TGTGCCAGCAGCTTAAGGACACTCAATTCACCCCTCCACTTT.

The V gene is TRBV5-1, the J gene TRBJ1-2, with D maybe TRBD1 (5 bases). Germline CDR1 and CDR2: SGHRS and YFSETQ. The length of the CDR3 is 12 residues. V shed 4 bases and J shed 5 bases, with 9 bases lying between them. The CDR3 nucleotides are TGCGCCAGCAGCCTAGACAGATATGGCTACACCTTC. It encodes CASSLDRYGYTF.

The chain couples TRBV5-8 to TRBJ2-5; 10 bases are shared with TRBD2. The CDR3 is made up of 15 amino acids. V shed 0 bases and J 2 bases; nucleotides not matched to a gene: 1. The V gene's germline CDR1 is SGHTS and CDR2 YDEGEE. CDR3 nucleotides: TGTGCCAGCAGCTTGGGACTAGCGGGTCAAGAGACCCAGTACTTC. Protein product: CASSLGLAGQETQYF.